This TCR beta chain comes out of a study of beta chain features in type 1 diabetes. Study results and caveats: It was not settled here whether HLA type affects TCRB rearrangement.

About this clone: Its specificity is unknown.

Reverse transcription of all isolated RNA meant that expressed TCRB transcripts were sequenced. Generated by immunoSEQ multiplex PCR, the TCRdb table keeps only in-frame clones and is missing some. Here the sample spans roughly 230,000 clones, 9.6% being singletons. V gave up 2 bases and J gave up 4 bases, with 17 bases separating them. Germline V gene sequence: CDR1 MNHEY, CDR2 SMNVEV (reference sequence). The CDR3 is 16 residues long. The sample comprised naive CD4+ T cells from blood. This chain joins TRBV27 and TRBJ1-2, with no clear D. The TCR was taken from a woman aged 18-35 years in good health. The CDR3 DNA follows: TGTGCCAGCAGTTTACTGGCAGCCTCGGCGGGCTATGGCTACACCTTC. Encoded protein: CASSLLAASAGYGYTF.